Shown below are 15 T cell receptor beta chains from a single sample sequenced in a study of blood T cell repertoires in COVID-19. The table came from immunoSEQ multiplex PCR; TCRdb's copy has only in-frame clones and leaves some out. The sample includes some 48,000 clones, more than 65% of them seen just once. The sample was peripheral blood. Receptors were obtained from a human donor in a cohort sampled during active COVID-19.

This chain connects TRBV7-8 to TRBJ2-1; D unresolved. Between the trimmed V and J ends, which lost 1 base and 3 bases, there was a span of 22 bases. The CDR3 sequence is 19 residues long. Germline CDR1 SGHVS, CDR2 FQNEAQ. CDR3 coding DNA: TGTGCCAGCAGCTTAGGGTCCGCCTATCGGCGGCAAAACTACAATGAGCAGTTCTTC. Amino acid sequence: CASSLGSAYRRQNYNEQFF.

The chain links TRBV6-2 or TRBV6-3 to TRBJ2-5; the match to TRBD2 covers 7 bases. CDR1 is MNHEY, CDR2 SVGEGT, per germline. Trimming took 4 bases from V and 7 from J; bases not matched to a gene: 15. This CDR3 has 16 amino acids. The CDR3 nucleotides are TGTGCCAGCAGTTCCCGGGATAGCGGGTTTGGGGGGACCCAGTACTTC. Its protein product is CASSSRDSGFGGTQYF.

This clone was found once. V is TRBV9 and J is TRBJ2-7, with 10 bases identical to TRBD2. V lost 4 bases, J lost 0 bases, and 10 bases stayed unmatched. There are 17 residues in the CDR3. Germline CDR1 is SGDLS and CDR2 is YYNGEE. In nucleotides, the CDR3 is TGTGCCAGCAGCCCAGGTGCGGCTAGCGGGAGCTCCTACGAGCAGTACTTC. It encodes CASSPGAASGSSYEQYF.

This clone came up once. The chain is built from TRBV27 and TRBJ2-7; 7 bases fit TRBD2. Germline CDR1 MNHEY, CDR2 SMNVEV (reference sequence). The CDR3 extends over 16 amino acids. The V gene end was trimmed by 5 bases and the J gene end by 0 bases; junction bases not matched to a gene: 10. The CDR3 spells CASSPSWGGSSYEQYF. The CDR3 DNA reads as TGTGCCAGCAGTCCAAGCTGGGGGGGAAGCTCCTACGAGCAGTACTTC.

This chain joins TRBV2 and TRBJ1-6; 8 bases line up with TRBD1. CDR1 and CDR2 from the germline V gene are SNHLY and FYNNEI. CDR3 length: 13 amino acids. Trimming removed 6 bases from V and 6 bases from J; junction bases left unmatched: 1. The CDR3 spells CASRGQGNSPLHF. CDR3 sequence (DNA): TGTGCCAGCAGAGGACAGGGTAATTCACCCCTCCACTTT.

The V gene is TRBV7-2, the J gene TRBJ1-4, with 8 bases fitting TRBD1. From germline, CDR1 is SGHTA and CDR2 FQGNSA. The CDR3 loop spans 14 amino acids. V shed 5 bases, J shed 8 bases, and the junction held 7 bases outside the gene matches. The CDR3 DNA reads as TGTGCCAGCAGCCGCAGGGGGCGGCAGGAAAAACTGTTTTTT. The encoded protein is CASSRRGRQEKLFF.

J is TRBJ2-7 and V is TRBV28; 10 positions match TRBD1. The CDR3 length is 15 residues. V lost 5 bases, J lost 5 bases, and 9 bases stayed unmatched. From germline, CDR1 is MDHEN and CDR2 SYDVKM. The CDR3, as DNA: TGTGCCAGCAGTCCGGCAGGACAGGGGGACCACGAGCAGTACTTC. It yields the protein CASSPAGQGDHEQYF.

The rearrangement links TRBV29-1 to TRBJ2-7; 8 bases align to TRBD1. Germline V gives CDR1 SQVTM, CDR2 ANQGSEA. The ends lost 6 bases at V and 5 bases at J; junction bases unmatched: 12. This CDR3 spans 14 amino acids. The CDR3 nucleotides read TGCAGCGTGAGAATGGGGACAGGTGGCCACGAGCAGTACTTC. This encodes CSVRMGTGGHEQYF.

V and J are TRBV7-3 and TRBJ1-6; a weak D match, TRBD1 (6 bases). CDR3 length equals 14 residues. V was trimmed by 5 bases and J by 6 bases, leaving 11 bases between them. The germline V gene encodes CDR1 SGHTA and CDR2 FQGTGA. CDR3 amino acids: CASSKQGGNSPLHF. The CDR3 DNA reads TGTGCCAGCAGCAAACAGGGTGGTAATTCACCCCTCCACTTT.

V usage is TRBV4-2 and J usage is TRBJ2-2; D gene ambiguous. Trimming took 0 bases from V and 4 from J, leaving 15 bases between them. The CDR3 is 17 amino acids. Germline V gene sequence: CDR1 LGHNA, CDR2 YNFKEQ. CDR3 residues: CASSQDGWVGGTGELFF. The DNA for the CDR3 is TGTGCCAGCAGCCAAGATGGTTGGGTTGGCGGCACCGGGGAGCTGTTTTTT.

This chain uses TRBV5-5 with TRBJ2-3, with a possible D match to TRBD2 (6 bases). The CDR3 covers 16 residues. V gave up 4 bases and J gave up 2 bases, with 17 bases separating them. Germline lookup yields CDR1 SGHKS and CDR2 YYEKEE (reference sequence). In DNA, the CDR3 is TGTGCCAGCAGCCTCGGGACTTCTTCCGCCACAGATACGCAGTATTTT. Protein: CASSLGTSSATDTQYF.

J is TRBJ2-1 and V is TRBV6-5; 10 nucleotides line up with TRBD2. V shed 6 bases and J 10 bases; nucleotides not matched to a gene: 6. Germline V CDR1 and CDR2: MNHEY, SVGAGI. This CDR3 contains 13 residues. CDR3 sequence: CASRLAGDGEQFF. The CDR3 bases are TGTGCCAGCAGGCTAGCGGGAGATGGGGAGCAGTTCTTC.

The chain joins TRBV19 to TRBJ2-3; 8 bases align to TRBD2. The V segment lost 7 bases and the J segment 1 base; nucleotides outside the gene matches: 13. The CDR3 contains 17 residues. Germline V gives CDR1 LNHDA, CDR2 SQIVND (reference sequence). CDR3 sequence (DNA): TGTGCCAGTACTAAATCGGGAGCGGGAGTAGGCACAGATACGCAGTATTTT. Translated: CASTKSGAGVGTDTQYF.

In its sample, this clone was seen once. V gene TRBV4-1 combines with J gene TRBJ2-5, with TRBD2 matching over 7 bases. The CDR3 sequence is 16 residues long. CDR1 is MGHRA, CDR2 YSYEKL, per germline. Trimming removed 1 base from V and 9 bases from J; junction bases left unmatched: 14. Here the CDR3 reads CASSQGEGPGSEAQYF. The CDR3 DNA is TGCGCCAGCAGCCAAGGGGAGGGGCCGGGATCGGAGGCCCAGTACTTC.

The chain links TRBV9 to TRBJ2-5; 7 nucleotides agree with TRBD2. The CDR3 covers 14 residues. V was pared by 0 bases and J by 4 bases, with 3 bases of the junction left unmatched. CDR1 is SGDLS and CDR2 is YYNGEE in the germline V gene. As DNA, the CDR3 is TGTGCCAGCAGCGTAGGAGGGAGGGGAGAGACCCAGTACTTC. It translates to CASSVGGRGETQYF. The whole variable domain, filled in from reference TRBV9 and TRBJ2-5, reads DSGVTQTPKHLITATGQRVTLRCSPRSGDLSVYWYQQSLDQGLQFLIQYYNGEERAKGNILERFSAQQFPDLHSELNLSSLELGDSALYFCASSVGGRGETQYFGPGTRLLVL.